Presented here are 19 T cell receptor beta chains from one specimen sequenced in a study of T-cell reconstitution after alpha-beta-depleted transplantation in children. Using unique molecular identifiers, the investigators prepared the TCRbeta library. From the PCR reads, TCRdb called clonotypes with MiXCR, one entry per CDR3 protein. The repertoire consists of 480,000 or so distinct CDR3 sequences, with about 10% occurring once and the leading ten covering just over 2%. This sample comprised PBMCs, obtained before TCRalphabeta/CD19-depleted stem cell transplant. These receptors came from a child aged 2 to 15 with inherited bone marrow failure, due to receive a stem cell transplant.

This clonotype was seen a few times. The V and J genes are TRBV20-1 and TRBJ1-2; D remains ambiguous. The CDR3 consists of 12 residues. The germline gives CDR1 DFQATT, CDR2 SNEGSKA (reference sequence). The CDR3 here is CSQVSANYGYTF. The DNA for the CDR3 is TGCAGCCAGGTCTCCGCTAACTATGGCTACACCTTC.

A word on this clonotype: This may be a read error, as it is one base from a much larger clone. The gene calls are TRBV7-9 and TRBJ1-1; D not certain. CDR1 is SEHNR and CDR2 is FQNEAQ in the germline V gene (reference sequence). V shed 6 bases and J shed 4 bases, with 6 bases lying between them. The CDR3 loop spans 11 amino acids. CDR3 residues: CASRLLTEAFF. The CDR3 nucleotides are TGTGCCAGCAGGCTGCTCACTGAAGCTTTCTTT.

A single count supports this clonotype. The chain combines TRBV11-2 with TRBJ2-1; the D is unclear. Germline-derived CDR1 and CDR2 are SGHAT and FQNNGV. The V and J ends lost 2 bases and 3 bases respectively, with 20 bases between them. CDR3 size: 18 residues. The CDR3 here is CASSLSRMDVRCYNEQFF. DNA for the CDR3: TGTGCCAGCAGCTTATCTAGGATGGACGTACGCTGCTACAATGAGCAGTTCTTC.

This clonotype was counted only a few times. The V gene is TRBV12-3 or TRBV12-4, the J gene TRBJ2-1, with 7 bases aligning to TRBD1. This CDR3 spans 14 amino acids. The V and J ends lost 6 bases and 9 bases, in that order; junction bases with no gene match: 11. The CDR3 loop reads CASRLGQEQGEQFF. For the CDR3, the DNA is TGTGCCAGCAGACTAGGACAGGAGCAGGGTGAGCAGTTCTTC.

This clonotype has a count of ten or more. DNA of the CDR3: TGTGCCAGCAGTTTACGGGGGGCCCTAGCCAAAAACATTCAGTACTTC. Its protein is CASSLRGALAKNIQYF. V gene TRBV12-3 or TRBV12-4 combines with J gene TRBJ2-4, with a weak D call TRBD2 (7 bases). Trimming removed 2 bases from V and 0 bases from J, with 11 bases in between. The CDR3 covers 16 residues.

This clonotype was counted at least ten times. The chain has TRBV5-4 and TRBJ2-7, with TRBD2 identical over 11 bases. J gave up 1 base and V 0 bases, and 0 bases lay outside the gene matches. Germline assignment: CDR1 SGHNT and CDR2 YYREEE (reference sequence). The CDR3 totals 15 residues. The DNA for the CDR3 is TGTGCCAGCAGCTTGGCTAGCGGGGGGTCCTACGAGCAGTACTTC. Its protein is CASSLASGGSYEQYF.

Ten or more counts support this clonotype. The CDR3, as DNA: TGTGCCAGCAGCTTCGGGCTCCCTGGGGATTCACCCCTCCACTTT. Translating it yields CASSFGLPGDSPLHF. The chain couples TRBV7-6 to TRBJ1-6; the D is unclear. CDR3 length: 15 amino acids. CDR1 is SGHVS, CDR2 FNYEAQ, per germline. Trimming took 3 bases from V and 8 from J, leaving 14 bases between them.

This clonotype was recorded a few times. The rearrangement uses TRBV19 and TRBJ2-1; D ambiguous. CDR3 size: 15 residues. Between the trimmed V and J ends, which lost 3 bases and 5 bases, there was a span of 14 bases. CDR1 is LNHDA, CDR2 SQIVND, per germline (reference sequence). The CDR3 bases are TGTGCCAGTAGTATGAATGGCGGCCCTCACAATGAGCAGTTCTTC. Translated, it gives CASSMNGGPHNEQFF.

In its sample, this clonotype was seen many times. CDR3 amino acids: CASSLGRIPYEQYF. In DNA form, the CDR3 reads TGTGCCAGCAGCTTAGGACGGATACCCTACGAGCAGTACTTC. This rearrangement joins TRBV7-8 to TRBJ2-7, with D uncertain. Germline-derived CDR1 and CDR2 are SGHVS and FQNEAQ. V lost 1 base, J lost 2 bases, and 9 bases lay in between. CDR3 size: 14 residues.

This clonotype was seen only a few times. J is TRBJ1-1 and V is TRBV27; TRBD1 might be the D (6 bases). CDR1 and CDR2 (germline): MNHEY, SMNVEV (reference sequence). The ends were cut back, 6 bases at V and 3 bases at J, with 11 bases in the middle. This CDR3 is 13 amino acids long. The CDR3 DNA is TGTGCCAGCAGGACACAGGGCTACACTGAAGCTTTCTTT. This sequence encodes CASRTQGYTEAFF.

V is TRBV20-1 and J is TRBJ2-1, with 8 bases fitting TRBD2. Germline V gene sequence: CDR1 DFQATT, CDR2 SNEGSKA (reference sequence). Trimming at V came to 3 bases and at J to 5 bases, leaving 6 bases not matched to a gene. There are 14 residues in the CDR3. DNA of the CDR3: TGCAGTGCTAGCCGCGCGGGAGGAAACAATGAGCAGTTCTTC. Translated, it gives CSASRAGGNNEQFF.

The rearrangement joins TRBV4-3 to TRBJ1-2, with unresolved D. Germline CDR1 and CDR2: LGHNA and YSLEER. The germline V and J ends were trimmed by 0 bases and 9 bases, with 14 bases remaining between them. CDR3 length equals 14 residues. CDR3 region: CASSQDSSLWSYTF. The CDR3 DNA follows: TGCGCCAGCAGCCAAGATTCGAGTTTATGGAGCTACACCTTC.

Many counts were recorded for this clonotype. The chain has TRBV5-1 and TRBJ2-2, with 10 bases aligning to TRBD2. The CDR3 spans 17 residues. With 0 bases clipped from V and 0 bases from J, the junction kept 2 bases outside the gene matches. The germline V gene has CDR1 SGHRS and CDR2 YFSETQ. The CDR3 loop reads CASSLASGSANTGELFF. CDR3 nucleotide sequence: TGCGCCAGCAGCTTGGCTAGCGGGAGCGCGAACACCGGGGAGCTGTTTTTT.

This clonotype was seen many times. This rearrangement joins TRBV20-1 to TRBJ2-1, with TRBD2 matching 8 bases. V was pared by 1 base and J by 2 bases, with 7 bases of the junction left unmatched. Germline values: CDR1 DFQATT, CDR2 SNEGSKA (reference sequence). This CDR3 region has 16 residues. The CDR3 loop is CSARAKLAAAYNEQFF. CDR3 sequence (DNA): TGCAGTGCTAGAGCAAAACTAGCGGCCGCCTACAATGAGCAGTTCTTC.

This clonotype was seen many times. The gene calls are TRBV11-2 and TRBJ2-6; possible D gene TRBD1, 7 bases. Between the trimmed V and J ends, which lost 5 bases and 0 bases, there was a span of 20 bases. This CDR3 comprises 19 residues. The germline CDR1 and CDR2 sequences are SGHAT and FQNNGV. The CDR3 DNA follows: TGTGCCAGCAGCCAACCCCCGGGGGCAGGGGGCTCTGGGGCCAACGTCCTGACTTTC. Its protein product is CASSQPPGAGGSGANVLTF.

In its sample, this clonotype was seen many times. The rearrangement links TRBV29-1 to TRBJ1-2, with D tentatively TRBD1 (5 bases). Trimming left V 8 bases short and J 2 bases short, with 18 bases between. CDR1 SQVTM and CDR2 ANQGSEA come from the germline V gene. This CDR3 is 14 amino acids long. Here the CDR3 reads CSTEARDLNYGYTF. Here the CDR3 DNA reads TGCAGCACCGAAGCCAGGGATCTGAACTATGGCTACACCTTC.

This clonotype was counted only a few times. CDR3 nucleotides: TGCAGTGCTAGAGATATTGAGCGAGGGGGCTCCTATAATTCACCCCTCCACTTT. Translation gives CSARDIERGGSYNSPLHF. The gene calls are TRBV20-1 and TRBJ1-6, with D maybe TRBD1 (6 bases). The CDR3 is 18 amino acids. The V end was cut by 0 bases, the J end by 0 bases, with 15 bases between. The germline CDR1 and CDR2 sequences are DFQATT and SNEGSKA (reference sequence).

The table lists this clonotype with many counts. The chain uses TRBV28 and TRBJ1-2, with D possibly matching TRBD1 (6 bases). Trimming shortened V by 6 bases and J by 0 bases, and 14 bases separated the two germline ends. The CDR3 covers 15 residues. Germline CDR1 MDHEN, CDR2 SYDVKM. CDR3 in DNA: TGTGCCAGCAGGGCTACAGGGTTAGCTAACTATGGCTACACCTTC. This gives the protein CASRATGLANYGYTF.

In this sample, this clonotype turned up many times. The chain is built from TRBV6-5 and TRBJ2-7; 8 nucleotides match TRBD2. Germline V gene data show CDR1 as MNHEY and CDR2 as SVGAGI. The ends lost 2 bases at V and 5 bases at J; junction bases unmatched: 5. The CDR3 runs 14 residues. The CDR3 region has the DNA TGTGCCAGCAGTTACCGGGGGGGAGGACACGAGCAGTACTTC. As protein: CASSYRGGGHEQYF.